This entry lists 20 T cell receptor beta chains sequenced from one sample in a study of T cell responses to AZD1222 COVID-19 vaccine. Repertoires were generated with immunoSEQ multiplex PCR, while TCRdb's copy carries only in-frame clones and drops some. The table includes around 150,000 clones, about nine tenths detected once. The sample here was peripheral blood, taken 28 days after the second AZD1222 dose. These receptors all come from an adult who received the AZD1222 COVID-19 vaccine.

J is TRBJ2-5 and V is TRBV5-1; TRBD2 is a possible D gene (5 bases). The CDR3 is 14 amino acids. V shed 4 bases and J shed 5 bases, with 15 bases lying between them. Germline V gene sequence: CDR1 SGHRS, CDR2 YFSETQ. CDR3: CASSPGSQEETQYF. The CDR3 coding sequence is TGCGCCAGCAGCCCGGGATCCCAAGAGGAGACCCAGTACTTC.

This clone came up once. The chain employs TRBV30 and TRBJ2-1; 8 positions agree with TRBD1. Trimming removed 0 bases from V and 10 bases from J; junction bases left unmatched: 17. The CDR3 is made up of 17 amino acids. The germline gives CDR1 GTSNPN, CDR2 SVGIG (reference sequence). The CDR3 here is CAWSVPFRGQVMFEQFF. For the CDR3, the DNA is TGTGCCTGGAGTGTACCTTTCCGGGGACAGGTCATGTTCGAGCAGTTCTTC.

This chain joins TRBV5-1 and TRBJ1-6, with D possibly matching TRBD1 (5 bases). CDR1 is SGHRS, CDR2 YFSETQ, per germline. The CDR3 length is 15 residues. The V gene lost 0 bases and the J gene lost 6 bases, with 10 bases spanning the gap. DNA for the CDR3: TGCGCCAGCAGCTTGGAGGGGCAAAGTAATTCACCCCTCCACTTT. It codes for CASSLEGQSNSPLHF.

This clone was counted a few times. V gene TRBV4-2 combines with J gene TRBJ1-3; D ambiguous. The V end lost 0 bases, the J end lost 0 bases, and 6 bases lay between the germline ends. The V gene's germline CDR1 is LGHNA and CDR2 YNFKEQ. CDR3 length equals 15 residues. CDR3 nucleotides: TGTGCCAGCAGCCAAGAGCCCAACTCTGGAAACACCATATATTTT. It codes for CASSQEPNSGNTIYF.

This chain joins TRBV28 and TRBJ2-7; D possibly corresponds to TRBD2 (7 bases). V was pared by 4 bases and J by 2 bases, with 15 bases between. The CDR3 runs to 15 residues. The germline V gene encodes CDR1 MDHEN and CDR2 SYDVKM. The CDR3 DNA sequence: TGTGCCAGCAGTTCTTCAGGGGAGGGTACCTACGAGCAGTACTTC. Protein sequence: CASSSSGEGTYEQYF.

V usage is TRBV6-5 and J usage is TRBJ2-7; TRBD2 is a possible D gene (6 bases). CDR3 length: 15 residues. Trimming cost V 7 bases and J 4 bases, with 20 bases left between them. Per germline, CDR1 MNHEY and CDR2 SVGAGI. The CDR3 DNA is TGTGCCAGCACTCCCCCGGGCCTAGCGACTTACGAGCAGTACTTC. Translation gives CASTPPGLATYEQYF.

The CDR3 loop is CASSALSGGVETQYF. CDR3 sequence (DNA): TGTGCCAGCAGCGCCCTTTCGGGGGGTGTAGAGACCCAGTACTTC. The chain links TRBV5-5 to TRBJ2-5; 7 bases align to TRBD2. Germline-derived CDR1 and CDR2 are SGHKS and YYEKEE (reference sequence). The CDR3 totals 15 residues. The junction had 10 bases not matched to a gene; V was cut back by 4 bases and J by 4 bases.

V is TRBV20-1 and J is TRBJ2-5; D is ambiguous. Between the trimmed V and J ends, which lost 3 bases and 5 bases, there was a span of 4 bases. The CDR3 contains 10 residues. Per germline, CDR1 DFQATT and CDR2 SNEGSKA (reference sequence). CDR3 in DNA: TGCAGTGCTAGGCGGGAGACCCAGTACTTC. It codes for CSARRETQYF.

The V call is TRBV28, the J call TRBJ1-2; 10 bases are a match to TRBD1. CDR3 length equals 16 residues. Unmatched junction bases numbered 8, after V lost 5 bases and J lost 2 bases. The germline CDR1 and CDR2 sequences are MDHEN and SYDVKM. The CDR3 loop reads CASSPAPGQGNYGYTF. Written as DNA, the CDR3 is TGTGCCAGCAGTCCCGCTCCGGGACAGGGGAACTATGGCTACACCTTC.

The V gene is TRBV29-1, the J gene TRBJ2-7; TRBD1 matches at 9 bases. This CDR3 region has 14 residues. V trimming: 5 bases; J trimming: 2 bases; junction bases outside the gene matches: 7. Germline V gene sequence: CDR1 SQVTM, CDR2 ANQGSEA. The CDR3 reads CSVSTGGGTYEQYF. The CDR3 bases are TGCAGCGTTTCTACAGGGGGCGGCACCTACGAGCAGTACTTC.

The chain is built from TRBV30 and TRBJ2-1, with TRBD2 matching 8 bases. CDR3 size: 15 residues. CDR1 and CDR2 (germline): GTSNPN, SVGIG (reference sequence). Trimming removed 0 bases from V and 4 bases from J; junction bases left unmatched: 5. The CDR3 here is CAWSVGAGVYNEQFF. CDR3 DNA: TGTGCCTGGAGTGTGGGAGCGGGAGTGTACAATGAGCAGTTCTTC.

The rearrangement links TRBV3-1 (or the pseudogene TRBV3-2) to TRBJ2-1; 12 nucleotides line up with TRBD2. With V trimmed by 5 bases and J by 5 bases, 7 bases remained unmatched. The CDR3 consists of 16 residues. Germline V CDR1 and CDR2: LGHDT, YNNKEL (reference sequence). CDR3 bases: TGTGCCAGCAGCTTGCCTAGCGGGAGGGCCCACAATGAGCAGTTCTTC. Its protein is CASSLPSGRAHNEQFF.

This chain uses TRBV18 with TRBJ1-3, with a tentative D call TRBD1 (5 bases). Germline CDR1 and CDR2: KGHSH and LQKENI. This CDR3 region has 16 residues. Trimming cost V 6 bases and J 2 bases, with 17 bases left between them. The CDR3 DNA follows: TGTGCCAGCTCCGCGGTCCGGGGCGTCACTGGAAACACCATATATTTT. Its translation: CASSAVRGVTGNTIYF.

This clone was detected only once. The rearrangement uses TRBV19 and TRBJ2-3; D remains ambiguous. Deletions cut 6 bases from V and 0 bases from J, with 16 bases between. There are 16 residues in the CDR3. Germline values: CDR1 LNHDA, CDR2 SQIVND (reference sequence). The CDR3 sequence: CASSKIRLTSTDTQYF. The CDR3 DNA is TGTGCCAGTAGCAAAATTAGGCTGACTAGCACAGATACGCAGTATTTT.

The chain links TRBV27 to TRBJ2-3, with TRBD2 as a possible D gene (6 bases). CDR1 MNHEY and CDR2 SMNVEV come from the germline V gene (reference sequence). With 3 bases removed from V and 3 bases from J, the gap between germline ends came to 16 bases. The CDR3 spans 16 residues. DNA of the CDR3: TGTGCCAGCAGTTTTATCGCGGGGCCCCGGACAGATACGCAGTATTTT. Its protein product is CASSFIAGPRTDTQYF.

The gene calls are TRBV24-1 and TRBJ1-1; TRBD1 agrees at 8 bases. The J segment lost 9 bases and the V segment lost 3 bases, leaving 5 bases of the junction unmatched. CDR1 KGHDR and CDR2 SFDVKD come from the germline V gene. The CDR3 sequence is 13 residues long. The DNA of the CDR3 is TGTGCCACCAGTGATGGCAGACAGGGGAAAGCTTTCTTT. Translation: CATSDGRQGKAFF.

This chain links TRBV5-1 with TRBJ1-1; weak D call: TRBD1 (5 bases). Germline CDR1 SGHRS, CDR2 YFSETQ. Trimming took 0 bases from V and 4 from J, leaving 13 bases between them. CDR3 length: 15 residues. The CDR3 loop is CASSLDPAGGTEAFF. In DNA, the CDR3 is TGCGCCAGCAGCTTGGACCCGGCGGGGGGCACTGAAGCTTTCTTT. Combining the CDR3 with reference TRBV5-1 and TRBJ1-1 gives the whole variable domain KAGVTQTPRYLIKTRGQQVTLSCSPISGHRSVSWYQQTPGQGLQFLFEYFSETQRNKGNFPGRFSGRQFSNSRSEMNVSTLELGDSALYLCASSLDPAGGTEAFFGQGTRLTVV.

The gene calls are TRBV7-9 and TRBJ2-7; 10 bases fit TRBD1. CDR3 size: 16 residues. V lost 1 base, J lost 4 bases, and 7 bases stayed unmatched. Germline CDR1 is SEHNR and CDR2 is FQNEAQ (reference sequence). CDR3 DNA sequence: TGTGCCAGCAGCTTAGGTCAAGGACAGGGGGGATACGAGCAGTACTTC. It encodes CASSLGQGQGGYEQYF.

The J gene is TRBJ2-7, the V gene TRBV11-2; 13 bases agree with TRBD2. Trimming took 0 bases from V and 2 from J; bases not matched to a gene: 4. This CDR3 comprises 17 residues. Per germline, CDR1 SGHAT and CDR2 FQNNGV. The DNA of the CDR3 is TGTGCCAGCAGCTTAGATGGGACTAGCGGGGTTGCCTACGAGCAGTACTTC. This gives the protein CASSLDGTSGVAYEQYF.

The chain is built from TRBV24-1 and TRBJ1-5; 7 bases are a match to TRBD1. V was pared by 8 bases and J by 4 bases, with 22 bases of the junction left unmatched. The CDR3 totals 19 residues. Germline-derived CDR1 and CDR2 are KGHDR and SFDVKD. CDR3 DNA sequence: TGTGCCACCATCGCTGGTACACAGAAAGACAGGGCGGAAAATCAGCCCCAGCATTTT. Protein product: CATIAGTQKDRAENQPQHF.